These 4 T cell receptor beta chains were sequenced from one sample in a study of blood T cell repertoires in COVID-19. TCRdb's table, derived via immunoSEQ multiplex PCR, lists solely in-frame clones and lacks some. The sample yields about 250,000 clones, over 65% seen once. Sequencing was performed on peripheral blood. Every receptor here comes from a woman at least 80 years old with acute or convalescent COVID-19.

V is TRBV5-8 and J is TRBJ2-1; D is perhaps TRBD2 (6 bases). Trimming cost V 3 bases and J 0 bases, with 16 bases left between them. The CDR3 loop spans 17 amino acids. The V gene's germline CDR1 is SGHTS and CDR2 YDEGEE. As DNA, the CDR3 is TGTGCCAGCAGCTGGGTAGTAAGGACTAACTCCTACAATGAGCAGTTCTTC. Translating gives CASSWVVRTNSYNEQFF. The whole variable domain, filled in from reference TRBV5-8 and TRBJ2-1, reads EAGVTQSPTHLIKTRGQQATLRCSPISGHTSVYWYQQALGLGLQFLLWYDEGEERNRGNFPPRFSGRQFPNYSSELNVNALELEDSALYLCASSWVVRTNSYNEQFFGPGTRLTVL.

Many counts were recorded for this clone. The chain carries TRBV28 and TRBJ1-6; TRBD1 matches at 8 bases. Germline-derived CDR1 and CDR2 are MDHEN and SYDVKM. Trimming cost V 10 bases and J 7 bases; bases outside gene matches: 6. The CDR3 is 13 amino acids. The CDR3 DNA sequence: TGTGCCACCAGGGGGCAGGGGAATTCACCCCTCCACTTT. As protein: CATRGQGNSPLHF. Supplemented by reference TRBV28 and TRBJ1-6, the full variable domain reads DVKVTQSSRYLVKRTGEKVFLECVQDMDHENMFWYRQDPGLGLRLIYFSYDVKMKEKGDIPEGYSVSREKKERFSLILESASTNQTSMYLCATRGQGNSPLHFGNGTRLTVT.

The chain employs TRBV10-2 and TRBJ2-3; 9 positions match TRBD2. Germline V gives CDR1 WSHSY, CDR2 SAAADI. V was pared by 6 bases and J by 2 bases, with 3 bases of the junction left unmatched. This CDR3 has 14 amino acids. CDR3 sequence reads: CASSLAGITDTQYF. In nucleotides, the CDR3 is TGCGCCAGCAGCCTAGCGGGGATCACAGATACGCAGTATTTT.

The chain is built from TRBV6-5 and TRBJ1-5; TRBD1 matches at 10 bases. Germline CDR1 reads MNHEY; CDR2 reads SVGAGI. The V gene end was trimmed by 4 bases and the J gene end by 5 bases; junction bases not matched to a gene: 8. This CDR3 contains 16 residues. The CDR3 nucleotides are TGTGCCAGCAGTTCCGGACAGGGGGTGGGGGATCAGCCCCAGCATTTT. It is translated as CASSSGQGVGDQPQHF.